The 7 T cell receptor beta chains below come from one sample, sequenced in a study of shared clonotypes between healthy human individuals. The table came from immunoSEQ multiplex PCR; TCRdb's copy has only in-frame clones and leaves some out. Of approximately 1,000,000 clones in the sample, around 82% were seen once. Sequencing used memory CD4+ T cells from PBMCs. Subset indicated: CD45RA-negative fraction. The receptors were gathered from a young man in good health. Some clones in this sample may be carry-over from other donors' samples.

This chain connects TRBV5-1 to TRBJ1-5; no clear D. From germline, CDR1 is SGHRS and CDR2 YFSETQ. Trimming removed 0 bases from V and 0 bases from J, with 7 bases in between. This CDR3 spans 15 amino acids. The CDR3 here is CASSLGSTSNQPQHF. CDR3 coding DNA: TGCGCCAGCAGCTTGGGTTCAACTAGCAATCAGCCCCAGCATTTT. The full variable domain, with the rest looked up from reference TRBV5-1 and TRBJ1-5, is KAGVTQTPRYLIKTRGQQVTLSCSPISGHRSVSWYQQTPGQGLQFLFEYFSETQRNKGNFPGRFSGRQFSNSRSEMNVSTLELGDSALYLCASSLGSTSNQPQHFGDGTRLSIL.

This clone was picked up one time. The chain joins TRBV7-8 to TRBJ1-1; 7 nucleotides align to TRBD1. Germline V CDR1 and CDR2: SGHVS, FQNEAQ. V trimming: 8 bases; J trimming: 4 bases; junction bases outside the gene matches: 10. CDR3 length: 14 amino acids. Here the CDR3 reads CASSKDRVGTEAFF. The CDR3 region has the DNA TGTGCCAGCTCCAAAGACAGGGTGGGCACTGAAGCTTTCTTT.

The rearrangement joins TRBV10-3 to TRBJ2-5; 7 positions match TRBD2. Germline CDR1 reads ENHRY; CDR2 reads SYGVKD. The J segment lost 2 bases and the V segment lost 2 bases, leaving 8 bases of the junction unmatched. The CDR3 is made up of 16 amino acids. This CDR3 reads CAISERAGSPQETQYF. CDR3 DNA sequence: TGTGCCATCAGTGAGCGAGCGGGGAGCCCTCAAGAGACCCAGTACTTC.

The chain recombines TRBV6-1 with TRBJ1-2; TRBD1 is a possible D gene (5 bases). Germline V gene sequence: CDR1 MNHNS, CDR2 SASEGT. The ends were cut back, 7 bases at V and 6 bases at J, with 15 bases in the middle. The CDR3 is 13 amino acids. The chain's CDR3 is CASKGYVGDGYTF. CDR3 DNA: TGTGCCAGCAAGGGGTACGTCGGGGATGGCTACACCTTC.

About this clone itself: Distinct nucleotide sequences in the sample also encode this CDR3. The chain is built from TRBV5-1 and TRBJ2-5, with TRBD1 identical over 7 bases. The germline V gene encodes CDR1 SGHRS and CDR2 YFSETQ. This CDR3 region has 14 residues. V shed 1 base and J 3 bases; nucleotides not matched to a gene: 3. CDR3 in DNA: TGCGCCAGCAGCTTGTCGACAGGGAAAGAGACCCAGTACTTC. Its translation is CASSLSTGKETQYF.

This clone came up a few times. The V call is TRBV7-9, the J call TRBJ2-2; 7 bases are a match to TRBD1. This CDR3 has 16 amino acids. Germline loops: CDR1 SEHNR, CDR2 FQNEAQ (reference sequence). V was clipped by 5 bases and J by 9 bases; unmatched bases: 15. The CDR3 here is CASSGDREVRHRELFF. The CDR3 nucleotides are TGTGCCAGCAGCGGAGACAGGGAAGTGCGTCACCGGGAGCTGTTTTTT.

This clone was detected only once. V usage is TRBV5-1 and J usage is TRBJ1-2; maybe TRBD1 (5 bases). Per germline, CDR1 SGHRS and CDR2 YFSETQ. V was trimmed by 3 bases and J by 3 bases, leaving 12 bases between them. The CDR3 has 14 residues. Here the CDR3 DNA reads TGCGCCAGCAGCTGGGGGGACGGAGACTATGGCTACACCTTC. Translation: CASSWGDGDYGYTF.